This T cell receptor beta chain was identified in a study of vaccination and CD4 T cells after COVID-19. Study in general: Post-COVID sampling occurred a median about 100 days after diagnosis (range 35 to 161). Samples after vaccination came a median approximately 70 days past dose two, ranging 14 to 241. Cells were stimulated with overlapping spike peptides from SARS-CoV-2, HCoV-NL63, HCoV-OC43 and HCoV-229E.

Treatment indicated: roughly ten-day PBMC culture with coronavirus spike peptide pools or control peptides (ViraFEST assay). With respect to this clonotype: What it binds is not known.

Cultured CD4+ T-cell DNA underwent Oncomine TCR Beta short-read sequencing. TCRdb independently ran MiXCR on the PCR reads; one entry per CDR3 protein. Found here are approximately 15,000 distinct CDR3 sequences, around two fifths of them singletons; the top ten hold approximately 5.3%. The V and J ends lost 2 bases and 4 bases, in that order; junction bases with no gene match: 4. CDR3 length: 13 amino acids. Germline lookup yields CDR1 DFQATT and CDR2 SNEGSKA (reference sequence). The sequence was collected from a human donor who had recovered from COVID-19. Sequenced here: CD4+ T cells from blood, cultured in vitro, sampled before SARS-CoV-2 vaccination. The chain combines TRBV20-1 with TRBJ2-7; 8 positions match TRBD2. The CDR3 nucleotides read TGCAGTGCTAGACTAGCGGGCCGATACGAGCAGTACTTC. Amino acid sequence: CSARLAGRYEQYF.